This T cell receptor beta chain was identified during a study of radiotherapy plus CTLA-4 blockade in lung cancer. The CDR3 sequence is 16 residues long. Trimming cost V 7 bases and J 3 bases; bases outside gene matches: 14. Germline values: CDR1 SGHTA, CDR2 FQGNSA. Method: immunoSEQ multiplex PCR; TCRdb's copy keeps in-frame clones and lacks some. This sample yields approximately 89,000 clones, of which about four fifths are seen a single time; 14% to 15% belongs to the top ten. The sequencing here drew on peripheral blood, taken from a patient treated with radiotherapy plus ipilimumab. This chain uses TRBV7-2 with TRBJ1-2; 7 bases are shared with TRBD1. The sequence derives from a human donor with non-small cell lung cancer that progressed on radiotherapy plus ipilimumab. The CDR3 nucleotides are TGTGCCAGCACCAAAAGACAGGGTTGGTGGGACTATGGCTACACCTTC. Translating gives CASTKRQGWWDYGYTF.